The entry below gives a single T cell receptor beta chain sequence along with its context. Its antigen is currently unknown. This record comes from a study of T cell responses to AZD1222 COVID-19 vaccine. Study observations and caveats: Among vaccine-associated CD4 TCRs, coverage spanned spike, with dominance at 160-218 and 743-854. Spike-specific TCR repertoires showed rising breadth and depth after two AZD1222 doses.

Assay used: immunoSEQ multiplex PCR; TCRdb lists only in-frame clones, some missing. This table holds 70,000 to 90,000 clones, roughly 91% found once. Specimen: peripheral blood, collected 28 days after the second AZD1222 dose. This TCR was recovered from an adult who received the AZD1222 COVID-19 vaccine.

The CDR3 is CASSFNRGPCYF. The CDR3 DNA follows: TGTGCCAGCAGCTTCAACAGGGGTCCATGCTATTTT. The rearrangement joins TRBV5-4 to TRBJ1-3; TRBD1 matches at 7 bases. The CDR3 has 12 residues. Trimming cost V 2 bases and J 16 bases; bases outside gene matches: 9. The germline V gene has CDR1 SGHNT and CDR2 YYREEE (reference sequence).